These 8 T cell receptor beta chains share one sample of origin, sequenced in a study of blood T cell repertoires in COVID-19. Some clones are missing from TCRdb's copy, which holds only in-frame ones; the method was immunoSEQ multiplex PCR. The sample has 110,000 to 150,000 clones, about 80% seen once. The sequenced material came from PBMCs or T cells enriched from blood (not recorded which). The origin of the receptors is a woman between 50 and 59 years old who had recovered from COVID-19.

The V gene is TRBV5-4, the J gene TRBJ2-5; 7 bases fit TRBD1. Germline V gene sequence: CDR1 SGHNT, CDR2 YYREEE (reference sequence). This CDR3 contains 15 residues. With 4 bases clipped from V and 4 bases from J, the junction kept 10 bases outside the gene matches. CDR3 loop: CASSPDRAVSETQYF. In DNA form, the CDR3 reads TGTGCCAGCAGCCCCGACAGGGCAGTTTCAGAGACCCAGTACTTC.

The chain couples TRBV18 to TRBJ1-4; D unclear. Germline loops: CDR1 KGHSH, CDR2 LQKENI. The germline V and J ends were trimmed by 0 bases and 1 base, with 12 bases remaining between them. The CDR3 contains 17 residues. The CDR3 reads CASSPPTAGGTNEKLFF. CDR3 DNA: TGTGCCAGCTCACCACCAACAGCAGGAGGAACTAATGAAAAACTGTTTTTT.

This clone was observed a handful of times. The chain joins TRBV6-5 to TRBJ1-1; D not resolved. The CDR3 covers 13 residues. V dropped 7 bases and J dropped 1 base, with 10 bases sitting between them. The germline CDR1 and CDR2 sequences are MNHEY and SVGAGI. The CDR3 nucleotides read TGTGCCAGCACTCTTCTTAAGAACACTGAAGCTTTCTTT. Its protein is CASTLLKNTEAFF.

This clone has only a few counts. The CDR3 loop is CASSEGGGALEQFF. CDR3 sequence (DNA): TGTGCCAGCAGTGAAGGTGGGGGGGCACTTGAGCAGTTCTTC. This sequence joins TRBV2 and TRBJ2-1, with TRBD2 as a possible D gene (7 bases). Germline-derived CDR1 and CDR2 are SNHLY and FYNNEI. There are 14 residues in the CDR3. Trimming removed 1 base from V and 9 bases from J, with 13 bases in between.

This chain's CDR3 is CASSPLGQFSYEQYF. CDR3 bases: TGTGCCAGCTCACCACTGGGGCAGTTCTCCTACGAGCAGTACTTC. J is TRBJ2-7 and V is TRBV18, with D maybe TRBD1 (5 bases). Germline V lookup: CDR1 KGHSH, CDR2 LQKENI. This CDR3 contains 15 residues. Trimming took 1 base from V and 0 from J, leaving 10 bases between them.

V is TRBV6-5 and J is TRBJ1-1; D not certain. The CDR3 has 14 residues. Trimming left V 2 bases short and J 0 bases short, with 7 bases between. The germline V gene encodes CDR1 MNHEY and CDR2 SVGAGI. DNA for the CDR3: TGTGCCAGCAGTTACGGGCCGCTGAACACTGAAGCTTTCTTT. This codes for CASSYGPLNTEAFF.

The rearrangement joins TRBV27 to TRBJ2-1, with a possible D match to TRBD1 (6 bases). CDR3 length equals 15 residues. The germline V gene has CDR1 MNHEY and CDR2 SMNVEV (reference sequence). The V end was cut by 5 bases, the J end by 4 bases, with 15 bases between. The CDR3 DNA sequence: TGTGCCAGCAGTCTCCGGGACACCTCGTACAATGAGCAGTTCTTC. It yields the protein CASSLRDTSYNEQFF.

The chain employs TRBV5-5 and TRBJ1-4; D is ambiguous. V was cut by 6 bases and J by 3 bases, with 12 bases left in between. The CDR3 runs to 14 residues. Germline V gene sequence: CDR1 SGHKS, CDR2 YYEKEE (reference sequence). CDR3 amino acids: CASTPEQANEKLFF. The CDR3 DNA reads TGTGCCAGCACCCCCGAGCAGGCTAATGAAAAACTGTTTTTT.